A single sample is the source of the 5 T cell receptor beta chains below, sequenced in a study of blood T cell repertoires in COVID-19. Sequenced by immunoSEQ multiplex PCR; TCRdb stores in-frame clones only, minus some. The table shows about 60,000 clones, with just under 80% occurring only once. The sample consisted of peripheral blood. These receptors all stem from a human donor in a cohort sampled during active COVID-19.

The gene calls are TRBV3-1 (or the pseudogene TRBV3-2) and TRBJ1-1; possibly TRBD1 for D (6 bases). The CDR3 has 14 residues. The V end lost 0 bases, the J end lost 6 bases, and 11 bases lay between the germline ends. CDR1 and CDR2 from the germline V gene are LGHDT and YNNKEL (reference sequence). CDR3 DNA: TGTGCCAGCAGCCAAGATTCAGGGGTGGCTGAAGCTTTCTTT. It translates to CASSQDSGVAEAFF.

The chain recombines TRBV5-1 with TRBJ2-1, with D possibly being TRBD2 (6 bases). Trimming shortened V by 1 base and J by 9 bases, and 11 bases separated the two germline ends. The CDR3 runs 13 residues. Germline V lookup: CDR1 SGHRS, CDR2 YFSETQ. DNA of the CDR3: TGCGCCAGCAGCTTGAACGGGGGAACTGAGCAGTTCTTC. Protein sequence: CASSLNGGTEQFF.

The rearrangement links TRBV28 to TRBJ1-1; 9 bases match TRBD1. The CDR3 runs 15 residues. The trim removed 8 bases at V and 1 base at J, leaving 8 bases unmatched. The germline V gene has CDR1 MDHEN and CDR2 SYDVKM. CDR3 nucleotide sequence: TGTGCCAGCTGGACGGGACAGGGTCGGAACACTGAAGCTTTCTTT. This encodes CASWTGQGRNTEAFF. Variable domain in full (rest from reference TRBV28 and TRBJ1-1): DVKVTQSSRYLVKRTGEKVFLECVQDMDHENMFWYRQDPGLGLRLIYFSYDVKMKEKGDIPEGYSVSREKKERFSLILESASTNQTSMYLCASWTGQGRNTEAFFGQGTRLTVV.

This chain links TRBV18 with TRBJ2-5, with 8 bases that match TRBD2. The germline gives CDR1 KGHSH, CDR2 LQKENI. Trimming removed 8 bases from V and 1 base from J; junction bases left unmatched: 6. The CDR3 totals 14 residues. The CDR3 is CASGKRGPQETQYF. In DNA, the CDR3 is TGTGCCAGCGGGAAGCGGGGGCCCCAAGAGACCCAGTACTTC.

The V call is TRBV18, the J call TRBJ1-4; possible D gene TRBD1, 5 bases. There are 16 residues in the CDR3. Germline V gene data show CDR1 as KGHSH and CDR2 as LQKENI. Between the trimmed V and J ends, which lost 3 bases and 7 bases, there was a span of 18 bases. The CDR3 coding sequence is TGTGCCAGCTCACCGGTGACGGCAGGCGGGGGTGAAAAACTGTTTTTT. Its protein is CASSPVTAGGGEKLFF.